This TCR beta chain comes out of a study of T cells in Graves' hyperthyroidism and ophthalmopathy. V was clipped by 0 bases and J by 2 bases; unmatched bases: 4. The germline V gene has CDR1 MGHRA and CDR2 YSYEKL. CDR3 size: 15 residues. About this clonotype itself: Its target is not known.

Study results and limitations: Blood held most thyroid clonotypes expanded above 0.001 frequency. Ophthalmopathy and stable hyperthyroidism were separated by a 13 V-J model.

Diagnoses were established using clinical symptoms, serum thyroxine and TRAb, thyroid ultrasound and orbital computed tomography. From RNA transcripts, TCR beta CDR3 regions were amplified. The TCR CDR3 was amplified in a first-round RT-PCR using the HTBI primer set. One entry per CDR3 protein, called by TCRdb with MiXCR from the multiplex PCR reads. The data show about 500,000 distinct CDR3 sequences, with about 45% seen just once and about 45% held by the top ten. The sample comprised peripheral blood or thyroid tissue (not recorded which). This sequence originates from an adult woman with Graves' disease, either hyperthyroidism or ophthalmopathy (not recorded which). V usage is TRBV4-1 and J usage is TRBJ2-7, with 7 bases lining up with TRBD2. The CDR3 loop reads CASSQERTSPYEQYF. The CDR3 nucleotides are TGCGCCAGCAGCCAAGAGAGGACTAGTCCCTACGAGCAGTACTTC.